These 28 T cell receptor beta chains were all obtained from the same sample, sequenced in a study of blood T cell repertoires in COVID-19. Assay used: immunoSEQ multiplex PCR; TCRdb lists only in-frame clones, some missing. The repertoire consists of 170,000 or so clones, with more than 70% occurring once and the leading ten covering approximately 7%. Sequencing input: peripheral blood. These receptors were taken from a man in his fifties with active or convalescent COVID-19.

The genes are TRBV27 and TRBJ1-2; 8 bases agree with TRBD1. The junction had 10 bases not matched to a gene; V was cut back by 4 bases and J by 6 bases. Germline assignment: CDR1 MNHEY and CDR2 SMNVEV (reference sequence). CDR3 length: 15 residues. The CDR3 is CASSSIPDRGHGYTF. CDR3 bases: TGTGCCAGCAGTTCTATCCCAGACAGGGGTCATGGCTACACCTTC.

The chain couples TRBV7-3 to TRBJ2-3; 11 bases map to TRBD1. Germline loops: CDR1 SGHTA, CDR2 FQGTGA. The CDR3 is 14 residues long. Trimming removed 4 bases from V and 7 bases from J; junction bases left unmatched: 4. In nucleotides, the CDR3 is TGTGCCAGCAGCTCTGGGACAGGGGGAAATACGCAGTATTTT. As protein: CASSSGTGGNTQYF.

The gene calls are TRBV24-1 and TRBJ2-3, with a possible D match to TRBD2 (5 bases). Germline V lookup: CDR1 KGHDR, CDR2 SFDVKD. Trimming took 5 bases from V and 0 from J, leaving 17 bases between them. The CDR3 consists of 17 residues. The CDR3 DNA reads as TGTGCCACCAGTGGACGGACTGAACTTTTTAGCACAGATACGCAGTATTTT. Its protein product is CATSGRTELFSTDTQYF.

CDR3: CASSLVQGDEKLFF. The CDR3 bases are TGCGCCAGCAGCTTGGTTCAGGGGGATGAAAAACTGTTTTTT. The chain employs TRBV5-1 and TRBJ1-4, with TRBD1 identical over 7 bases. V gave up 0 bases and J gave up 6 bases; unmatched junction bases: 2. The CDR3 extends over 14 amino acids. Germline V gene sequence: CDR1 SGHRS, CDR2 YFSETQ.

This chain joins TRBV19 and TRBJ1-5; 11 nucleotides agree with TRBD1. V was pared by 5 bases and J by 3 bases, with 6 bases of the junction left unmatched. The CDR3 covers 16 residues. The germline V gene has CDR1 LNHDA and CDR2 SQIVND (reference sequence). CDR3 amino acids: CASSARTGGDNQPQHF. The CDR3 DNA is TGTGCCAGTAGTGCTAGGACAGGGGGCGACAATCAGCCCCAGCATTTT.

The chain carries TRBV6-5 and TRBJ1-1; no definite D call. The CDR3 sequence is 15 residues long. Trimming stripped 4 bases from V and 0 bases from J, with 12 bases between. Germline V gene lookup returns CDR1 MNHEY and CDR2 SVGAGI. CDR3 sequence reads: CASSLATTMNTEAFF. The CDR3, as DNA: TGTGCCAGCAGTTTAGCGACAACTATGAACACTGAAGCTTTCTTT.

Only a few counts were recorded for this clone. CDR3: CASGTGMNTEAFF. The DNA of the CDR3 is TGTGCCAGCGGGACAGGGATGAACACTGAAGCTTTCTTT. The chain has TRBV9 and TRBJ1-1; 9 positions match TRBD1. Trimming cost V 7 bases and J 0 bases; bases outside gene matches: 1. The germline CDR1 and CDR2 sequences are SGDLS and YYNGEE. This CDR3 spans 13 amino acids.

The CDR3 sequence: CSDRGGQGVSGNQPQHF. The CDR3 DNA follows: TGCAGCGACCGGGGAGGACAGGGGGTTTCGGGCAATCAGCCCCAGCATTTT. The rearrangement links TRBV29-1 to TRBJ1-5; 10 bases line up with TRBD1. Germline CDR1 reads SQVTM; CDR2 reads ANQGSEA. The CDR3 length is 17 residues. Trimming at V came to 7 bases and at J to 2 bases, leaving 14 bases not matched to a gene.

The rearrangement uses TRBV6-5 and TRBJ1-1; D is uncertain. CDR3 length equals 12 residues. The germline V gene has CDR1 MNHEY and CDR2 SVGAGI. The V end lost 8 bases, the J end lost 2 bases, and 9 bases lay between the germline ends. CDR3 residues: CASGPYNTEAFF. CDR3 in DNA: TGTGCCAGCGGCCCTTATAACACTGAAGCTTTCTTT.

This clone was seen just once. The chain couples TRBV5-5 to TRBJ2-7; 10 bases are shared with TRBD2. The trim removed 1 base at V and 3 bases at J, leaving 7 bases unmatched. CDR3 length equals 16 residues. In germline, CDR1 is SGHKS, CDR2 YYEKEE (reference sequence). The CDR3: CASSLQQGLAFYEQYF. CDR3 coding DNA: TGTGCCAGCAGCTTGCAGCAGGGACTAGCGTTCTACGAGCAGTACTTC.

The CDR3 reads CASSYREKQTQYF. For the CDR3, the DNA is TGTGCCAGCAGTTACCGGGAGAAACAGACCCAGTACTTC. The chain couples TRBV6-2 or TRBV6-3 to TRBJ2-5; D perhaps matches TRBD2 (6 bases). V gave up 2 bases and J gave up 6 bases, with 10 bases separating them. This CDR3 region has 13 residues. Germline lookup yields CDR1 MNHEY and CDR2 SVGEGT.

The chain joins TRBV15 to TRBJ2-7; the match to TRBD2 covers 7 bases. Germline trimming cut 8 bases from V and 1 base from J; bases unmatched to any gene: 17. The germline V gene encodes CDR1 LNHNV and CDR2 YYDKDF (reference sequence). CDR3 length equals 17 residues. The CDR3 sequence: CATRGNTDGGLSYEQYF. CDR3 sequence (DNA): TGTGCCACCCGCGGAAATACCGACGGGGGGTTATCCTACGAGCAGTACTTC. Together with reference TRBV15 and TRBJ2-7, the CDR3 gives the full variable domain: DAMVIQNPRYQVTQFGKPVTLSCSQTLNHNVMYWYQQKSSQAPKLLFHYYDKDFNNEADTPDNFQSRRPNTSFCFLDIRSPGLGDTAMYLCATRGNTDGGLSYEQYFGPGTRLTVT.

This clone was picked up one time. The rearrangement uses TRBV19 and TRBJ1-4, with no clear D. Germline V gene data show CDR1 as LNHDA and CDR2 as SQIVND (reference sequence). This CDR3 contains 14 residues. Trimming left V 4 bases short and J 8 bases short, with 14 bases between. The CDR3, as DNA: TGTGCCAGTAGTACCGATGGACTGGGGGAAAAACTGTTTTTT. It specifies CASSTDGLGEKLFF.

V is TRBV6-2 or TRBV6-3 and J is TRBJ2-1; the D gene is possibly TRBD2 (7 bases). The CDR3 is 14 amino acids. Germline values: CDR1 MNHEY, CDR2 SVGEGT. V was cut by 2 bases and J by 6 bases, with 11 bases left in between. The CDR3 spells CASSYGGGANEQFF. CDR3 nucleotides: TGTGCCAGCAGTTACGGTGGGGGGGCCAATGAGCAGTTCTTC.

This clone was seen once. The genes are TRBV5-1 and TRBJ2-7; D is possibly TRBD1 (5 bases). V was shortened by 4 bases and J by 6 bases, with 14 bases between the two germline ends. This CDR3 has 13 residues. Germline CDR1 and CDR2: SGHRS and YFSETQ. The CDR3 region is CASSGDGQGEQYF. For the CDR3, the DNA is TGCGCCAGCAGCGGAGACGGACAAGGCGAGCAGTACTTC.

The chain has TRBV28 and TRBJ2-7; TRBD2 matches 11 bases. From germline, CDR1 is MDHEN and CDR2 SYDVKM. V lost 5 bases and J lost 5; bases outside the gene matches: 5. This CDR3 contains 14 residues. CDR3 residues: CASSPPSGRNEQYF. The DNA of the CDR3 is TGTGCCAGCAGTCCGCCTAGCGGGAGGAACGAGCAGTACTTC.

The chain employs TRBV4-2 and TRBJ1-4, with 7 bases lining up with TRBD1. The V and J ends lost 0 bases and 4 bases, in that order; junction bases with no gene match: 8. The CDR3 spans 17 residues. Germline values: CDR1 LGHNA, CDR2 YNFKEQ. This CDR3 reads CASSQDWSQGGNEKLFF. The CDR3 DNA sequence: TGTGCCAGCAGCCAAGATTGGTCCCAGGGGGGTAATGAAAAACTGTTTTTT.

This clone appeared a single time. This chain connects TRBV6-5 to TRBJ1-1; D is perhaps TRBD1 (6 bases). The CDR3 is 15 residues long. Germline CDR1 is MNHEY and CDR2 is SVGAGI. V lost 6 bases, J lost 7 bases, and 21 bases lay in between. CDR3 in DNA: TGTGCCAGCAGGTTATCCGGGACACCGGAATTTGAAGCTTTCTTT. Residues: CASRLSGTPEFEAFF.

The chain links TRBV9 to TRBJ2-1; tentative D call: TRBD2 (5 bases). This CDR3 is built from 15 residues. From germline, CDR1 is SGDLS and CDR2 YYNGEE. V was shortened by 6 bases and J by 0 bases, with 13 bases between the two germline ends. CDR3 coding DNA: TGTGCCAGCACCGTGAGTGGGAGCTCCTACAATGAGCAGTTCTTC. This encodes CASTVSGSSYNEQFF.

The chain is built from TRBV19 and TRBJ1-5; TRBD1 matches 9 bases. The V gene's germline CDR1 is LNHDA and CDR2 SQIVND (reference sequence). Trimming removed 3 bases from V and 5 bases from J; junction bases left unmatched: 5. The CDR3 extends over 15 amino acids. CDR3 sequence reads: CASSMGQGGDQPQHF. CDR3 nucleotides: TGTGCCAGTAGTATGGGACAGGGCGGGGATCAGCCCCAGCATTTT. Based on the CDR3 plus reference TRBV19 and TRBJ1-5, the full variable domain is DGGITQSPKYLFRKEGQNVTLSCEQNLNHDAMYWYRQDPGQGLRLIYYSQIVNDFQKGDIAEGYSVSREKKESFPLTVTSAQKNPTAFYLCASSMGQGGDQPQHFGDGTRLSIL.

This clone was seen only a few times. The V and J genes are TRBV7-2 and TRBJ2-5, with a possible D match to TRBD2 (5 bases). CDR3 size: 14 residues. Trimming pared 7 bases from V and 0 bases from J, leaving 12 bases between. Germline V gene sequence: CDR1 SGHTA, CDR2 FQGNSA. CDR3 residues: CASIGSGNQETQYF. Here the CDR3 DNA reads TGTGCCAGCATCGGGTCGGGGAACCAAGAGACCCAGTACTTC.

The chain carries TRBV5-1 and TRBJ2-6, with D perhaps TRBD2 (6 bases). The V end was cut by 4 bases, the J end by 2 bases, with 16 bases between. This CDR3 spans 17 amino acids. Germline CDR1 is SGHRS and CDR2 is YFSETQ. The CDR3 bases are TGCGCCAGCAGCAGCCAAGCCGCGGGGACTGGGGCCAACGTCCTGACTTTC. Translation: CASSSQAAGTGANVLTF.

The J gene is TRBJ1-6, the V gene TRBV2; TRBD1 agrees at 7 bases. Germline V gene lookup returns CDR1 SNHLY and CDR2 FYNNEI. The J segment lost 7 bases and the V segment lost 6 bases, leaving 12 bases of the junction unmatched. The CDR3 has 16 amino acids. In nucleotides, the CDR3 is TGTGCCAGCAGCGGACAGGCTCCAACAAACAATTCACCCCTCCACTTT. This gives the protein CASSGQAPTNNSPLHF.

J is TRBJ1-5 and V is TRBV19, with TRBD1 identical over 11 bases. This CDR3 contains 16 residues. Germline V gives CDR1 LNHDA, CDR2 SQIVND (reference sequence). The J segment lost 1 base and the V segment lost 4 bases, leaving 3 bases of the junction unmatched. The CDR3 loop reads CASSRTGGRSNQPQHF. The CDR3 nucleotides are TGTGCCAGTAGTAGGACAGGGGGCAGGAGCAATCAGCCCCAGCATTTT.

This sequence joins TRBV15 and TRBJ1-1, with D hard to call. Germline V gives CDR1 LNHNV, CDR2 YYDKDF (reference sequence). The CDR3 is 16 amino acids. V was clipped by 4 bases and J by 4 bases, with 19 bases between them. CDR3 amino acids: CATSKNWGGRVTEAFF. DNA for the CDR3: TGTGCCACCAGCAAAAACTGGGGAGGGAGGGTCACTGAAGCTTTCTTT.

V and J are TRBV21-1 and TRBJ2-5; TRBD2 is the table's D call, not checked against the DNA. TRBV21-1 counts as a pseudogene. This CDR3 contains 14 residues. DNA for the CDR3: TGTGCCAGCAGCAATTGGAGGAGCCAAGAGACCCAGTACTTC. Protein product: CASSNWRSQETQYF.

The chain links TRBV27 to TRBJ1-1, with 8 bases that match TRBD1. The trim removed 5 bases at V and 4 bases at J, leaving 6 bases unmatched. Germline-derived CDR1 and CDR2 are MNHEY and SMNVEV (reference sequence). This CDR3 contains 14 residues. The CDR3 region is CASSPADRVTEAFF. In DNA, the CDR3 is TGTGCCAGCAGTCCGGCGGACAGGGTCACTGAAGCTTTCTTT.

This rearrangement joins TRBV28 to TRBJ2-5; TRBD2 agrees at 9 bases. Per germline, CDR1 MDHEN and CDR2 SYDVKM. This CDR3 spans 15 amino acids. The ends lost 3 bases at V and 0 bases at J; junction bases unmatched: 2. In nucleotides, the CDR3 is TGTGCCAGCAGTTTCAGCGGGGGGAACCAAGAGACCCAGTACTTC. Protein: CASSFSGGNQETQYF.